These 22 T cell receptor beta chains originate from one sample sequenced in a study of blood T cell repertoires in COVID-19. The repertoire was sequenced with immunoSEQ multiplex PCR; TCRdb's copy has only in-frame clones and lacks some. The sample shows over 200,000 clones, about 90% of them seen only once. What was sequenced was peripheral blood. Receptors originate from a person aged 18-35 years with COVID-19, enrolled during active disease.

This clone occurred once. The rearrangement links TRBV18 to TRBJ1-1, with a weak D call TRBD1 (5 bases). Per the germline V gene, CDR1 is KGHSH and CDR2 is LQKENI. The CDR3 runs to 14 residues. V was trimmed by 3 bases and J by 6 bases, leaving 14 bases between them. The CDR3 DNA reads TGTGCCAGCTCACCGGGGAGGGGCCAACCTGAAGCTTTCTTT. Translating gives CASSPGRGQPEAFF. Complete variable domain (other parts from reference TRBV18 and TRBJ1-1): NAGVMQNPRHLVRRRGQEARLRCSPMKGHSHVYWYRQLPEEGLKFMVYLQKENIIDESGMPKERFSAEFPKEGPSILRIQQVVRGDSAAYFCASSPGRGQPEAFFGQGTRLTVV.

The chain employs TRBV24-1 and TRBJ2-3; 9 nucleotides line up with TRBD2. Looked up from germline, CDR1 is KGHDR and CDR2 is SFDVKD. The V and J ends lost 6 bases and 2 bases, in that order; junction bases with no gene match: 11. The CDR3 loop spans 17 amino acids. In DNA form, the CDR3 reads TGTGCCACCAGTAGCGTGCAGGCGGGAGGGAACACAGATACGCAGTATTTT. Translation: CATSSVQAGGNTDTQYF.

V is TRBV4-1 and J is TRBJ1-5; perhaps TRBD1 as D (6 bases). Germline loops: CDR1 MGHRA, CDR2 YSYEKL. With 4 bases removed from V and 0 bases from J, the gap between germline ends came to 19 bases. CDR3 length: 18 residues. CDR3 sequence (DNA): TGCGCCAGCAGCCCCGGGCCCATCAGGGGAAATAGCAATCAGCCCCAGCATTTT. Amino acid sequence: CASSPGPIRGNSNQPQHF.

This chain joins TRBV28 and TRBJ1-3; 7 bases agree with TRBD1. The germline V gene encodes CDR1 MDHEN and CDR2 SYDVKM. This CDR3 spans 15 amino acids. With 6 bases clipped from V and 0 bases from J, the junction kept 5 bases outside the gene matches. CDR3 nucleotides: TGTGCCAGCAGCCCACCAGGGGGCTCTGGAAACACCATATATTTT. The encoded protein is CASSPPGGSGNTIYF.

J is TRBJ2-2 and V is TRBV7-9; possible D gene TRBD1, 5 bases. CDR3 length: 15 amino acids. Looked up from germline, CDR1 is SEHNR and CDR2 is FQNEAQ (reference sequence). The V and J ends lost 1 base and 0 bases respectively, with 6 bases between them. CDR3 in amino acids: CASSLGGANTGELFF. The CDR3 DNA reads as TGTGCCAGCAGCTTAGGGGGCGCGAACACCGGGGAGCTGTTTTTT.

This rearrangement joins TRBV25-1 to TRBJ1-2; D gene ambiguous. The CDR3 is 11 amino acids. Germline lookup yields CDR1 MGHDK and CDR2 SYGVNS. Here the CDR3 reads CATRGIYGYTF. The CDR3 coding sequence is TGTGCTACCCGCGGAATCTATGGCTACACCTTC.

The table lists this clone with a count of one. This chain links TRBV3-1 (or the pseudogene TRBV3-2) with TRBJ1-1; maybe TRBD1 (5 bases). V was trimmed by 4 bases and J by 2 bases, leaving 14 bases between them. Germline V gives CDR1 LGHDT, CDR2 YNNKEL (reference sequence). CDR3 length: 15 residues. The CDR3: CASSRRGGANTEAFF. The CDR3 region has the DNA TGTGCCAGCAGCCGAAGGGGCGGGGCTAACACTGAAGCTTTCTTT.

This chain connects TRBV9 to TRBJ2-1; 9 bases line up with TRBD1. This CDR3 region has 14 residues. The junction had 7 bases not matched to a gene; V was cut back by 4 bases and J by 8 bases. Germline CDR1 and CDR2: SGDLS and YYNGEE. The CDR3: CASSLGTGKDEQFF. CDR3 DNA sequence: TGTGCCAGCAGCCTCGGGACAGGGAAAGATGAGCAGTTCTTC. The whole variable domain, remainder taken from reference TRBV9 and TRBJ2-1, is DSGVTQTPKHLITATGQRVTLRCSPRSGDLSVYWYQQSLDQGLQFLIQYYNGEERAKGNILERFSAQQFPDLHSELNLSSLELGDSALYFCASSLGTGKDEQFFGPGTRLTVL.

The chain has TRBV7-2 and TRBJ2-7, with a tentative D call TRBD2 (7 bases). CDR3 length: 15 amino acids. Germline CDR1 and CDR2: SGHTA and FQGNSA. Between the trimmed V and J ends, which lost 5 bases and 4 bases, there was a span of 18 bases. The CDR3 DNA is TGTGCCAGCAGCCAAGAGGTACAGGGAGGGTACGAGCAGTACTTC. Amino acid sequence: CASSQEVQGGYEQYF.

The chain links TRBV21-1 to TRBJ2-5; the D segment call TRBD1 is taken from the table without a DNA check. TRBV21-1 is assigned pseudogene status. This CDR3 has 15 amino acids. DNA for the CDR3: TGTGCCAGCAGCAAAGGTAAGACAGGGAAAGAGACCCAGTACTTC. Its translation: CASSKGKTGKETQYF.

The chain carries TRBV24-1 and TRBJ2-3, with 13 bases matching TRBD2. The germline gives CDR1 KGHDR, CDR2 SFDVKD. The junction had 5 bases not matched to a gene; V was cut back by 0 bases and J by 0 bases. The CDR3 spans 19 residues. In DNA, the CDR3 is TGTGCCACCAGTGATTTGCGCACTAGCGGGGGGGGGAGCACAGATACGCAGTATTTT. Translation: CATSDLRTSGGGSTDTQYF.

V and J are TRBV5-1 and TRBJ2-1; weak D call: TRBD2 (6 bases). The V end lost 2 bases, the J end lost 9 bases, and 24 bases lay between the germline ends. The germline V gene has CDR1 SGHRS and CDR2 YFSETQ. The CDR3 contains 17 residues. CDR3 amino acids: CASSLAVTEGSGTEQFF. As DNA, the CDR3 is TGCGCCAGCAGCTTAGCCGTAACAGAAGGTAGCGGCACTGAGCAGTTCTTC.

This rearrangement joins TRBV10-3 to TRBJ1-2, with 9 bases matching TRBD1. Germline lookup yields CDR1 ENHRY and CDR2 SYGVKD. The CDR3 loop spans 14 amino acids. J was trimmed by 4 bases and V by 2 bases; bases with no gene match: 2. CDR3 DNA sequence: TGTGCCATCAGTGAGACAGGGGGCCTCTATGGCTACACCTTC. Translation gives CAISETGGLYGYTF.

V and J are TRBV21-1 and TRBJ1-3; TRBD1 is taken as the D call from the table, unchecked against the DNA. TRBV21-1 is designated a pseudogene. This CDR3 is built from 15 residues. The CDR3 here is CASSKPPRAGNTIYF. As DNA, the CDR3 is TGTGCCAGCAGCAAGCCGCCCAGGGCTGGAAACACCATATATTTT.

CDR3 bases: TGCGCCAGCAGCTCACAGGATCCTACGACGGGGCAGTACTTC. Translating gives CASSSQDPTTGQYF. The chain uses TRBV5-1 and TRBJ2-7, with D perhaps TRBD1 (5 bases). Trimming removed 3 bases from V and 9 bases from J, with 19 bases in between. Per the germline V gene, CDR1 is SGHRS and CDR2 is YFSETQ. The CDR3 loop spans 14 amino acids. The variable domain in full, with the rest retrieved from reference TRBV5-1 and TRBJ2-7, is KAGVTQTPRYLIKTRGQQVTLSCSPISGHRSVSWYQQTPGQGLQFLFEYFSETQRNKGNFPGRFSGRQFSNSRSEMNVSTLELGDSALYLCASSSQDPTTGQYFGPGTRLTVT.

The V and J genes are TRBV5-4 and TRBJ2-5; a weak D match, TRBD2 (5 bases). Germline values: CDR1 SGHNT, CDR2 YYREEE (reference sequence). This CDR3 contains 13 residues. V lost 1 base, J lost 5 bases, and 9 bases lay in between. Here the CDR3 reads CASSLLPGETQYF. The DNA of the CDR3 is TGTGCCAGCAGCTTGCTCCCGGGGGAGACCCAGTACTTC.

The chain recombines TRBV27 with TRBJ1-2; 9 nucleotides match TRBD1. This CDR3 is built from 17 residues. Looked up from germline, CDR1 is MNHEY and CDR2 is SMNVEV (reference sequence). Trimming removed 5 bases from V and 0 bases from J; junction bases left unmatched: 10. The CDR3 DNA is TGTGCCAGCAGTCACCACAGGGGGCGCGGGGCTAACTATGGCTACACCTTC. As protein: CASSHHRGRGANYGYTF.

This clone was recorded only once. The V and J genes are TRBV10-2 and TRBJ2-1; the match to TRBD2 covers 10 bases. The CDR3 length is 14 residues. CDR1 is WSHSY and CDR2 is SAAADI in the germline V gene. The V gene end was trimmed by 4 bases and the J gene end by 7 bases; junction bases not matched to a gene: 4. The DNA of the CDR3 is TGCGCCAGCAGTGCGGGACTAGCGAAGAATGAGCAGTTCTTC. This codes for CASSAGLAKNEQFF.

J is TRBJ2-2 and V is TRBV7-3; a possible D gene is TRBD1 (6 bases). CDR1 SGHTA and CDR2 FQGTGA come from the germline V gene. This CDR3 is built from 16 residues. Trimming took 3 bases from V and 2 from J, leaving 13 bases between them. CDR3 DNA: TGTGCCAGCAGCTTCAGGGGCACCTTAAACACCGGGGAGCTGTTTTTT. This codes for CASSFRGTLNTGELFF.

This clone was observed once. A read error may account for a junction end that differs from germline. The J gene is TRBJ2-7, the V gene TRBV6-4; 7 nucleotides agree with TRBD1. The CDR3 sequence is 9 residues long. Germline V lookup: CDR1 MRHNA, CDR2 SNTAGT. The DNA for the CDR3 is TGTGCCAGCATCTTAACAGGGGATTTC. Protein sequence: CASILTGDF.

This chain uses TRBV29-1 with TRBJ2-7, with 12 positions matching TRBD2. Germline trimming cut 6 bases from V and 3 bases from J; bases unmatched to any gene: 6. The CDR3 consists of 14 residues. Germline V gene lookup returns CDR1 SQVTM and CDR2 ANQGSEA. In nucleotides, the CDR3 is TGCAGCGTGGTCGGACTAGCGGGATTCTACGAGCAGTACTTC. Translating gives CSVVGLAGFYEQYF.

The rearrangement joins TRBV6-1 to TRBJ2-7, with D possibly being TRBD2 (5 bases). This CDR3 has 14 residues. Trimming cost V 2 bases and J 3 bases, with 11 bases left between them. Germline CDR1 MNHNS, CDR2 SASEGT. This chain's CDR3 is CASSESRVGYEQYF. CDR3 coding DNA: TGTGCCAGCAGTGAATCGCGGGTAGGCTACGAGCAGTACTTC.